This record looks at one T cell receptor beta chain sequence and its context. The antigen is unknown. The sample comes from a study of OX40 agonist ivuxolimab in advanced cancers. Study-wide background: Prior checkpoint blockade (anti-PD-1, anti-PD-L1 or anti-CTLA-4) was permitted; 40% had it. General study findings and limits: The antigen specificity of the peripheral T cells (those that were expanded) was not determined.

Trimming took off 2 bases at V and 1 base at J, with 13 bases between the two ends. Germline V gene lookup returns CDR1 SNHLY and CDR2 FYNNEI. The CDR3 covers 16 residues. Sequencing was performed with immunoSEQ multiplex PCR; in TCRdb, only in-frame clones are kept and a portion is missing. The top ten hold about 0.3% of the sample, which has about 68,000 clones, about 89% seen once. The sequence derives from an adult with an advanced solid tumor such as melanoma, head and neck, liver or kidney cancer. This chain uses TRBV2 with TRBJ2-3; D is undetermined. The sequenced sample was CD4+ or CD8+ T cells sorted from blood, obtained in a trial of the OX40 agonist ivuxolimab. DNA of the CDR3: TGTGCCAGCAGTGAACCCCCTTTAGGCGGCACAGATACGCAGTATTTT. Translating gives CASSEPPLGGTDTQYF.